The 17 T cell receptor beta chains below were found in one sample sequenced in a study of T cells in Graves' hyperthyroidism and ophthalmopathy (dated by TCRdb to about 2019). Library creation used multiplex PCR. TCRdb names Illumina HiSeq 2000 as the instrument used. The TCR beta CDR3 regions were amplified from the RNA transcripts. For the first round of RT-PCR on the TCR CDR3, the HTBI primer set was used together with the Qiagen OneStep RT-PCR kit. Clones were called with MiXCR by TCRdb after fastp trimmed the public reads at Q25, and only in-frame beta chains were retained. Rows with a matching CDR3 protein are joined into one entry that keeps the most common DNA and genes. The sample data list about half a million distinct CDR3 sequences, and roughly 20% of these were observed just once. The ten most abundant clones make up less than 30% of the sample. The sequenced material came from blood. The receptor source for this set is a man between 18 and 29 years old with Graves' hyperthyroidism.

This clonotype was recorded many times. J is TRBJ1-2 and V is TRBV28; tentatively, D is TRBD1 (5 bases). V shed 5 bases and J shed 4 bases, with 14 bases lying between them. The V gene's germline CDR1 is MDHEN and CDR2 SYDVKM. There are 14 residues in the CDR3. As DNA, the CDR3 is TGTGCCAGCAGTGGGACGGGGTTGGGCTATGGCTACACCTTC. As protein: CASSGTGLGYGYTF.

This clonotype was recorded at least ten times. The V call is TRBV12-3 or TRBV12-4, the J call TRBJ1-5, with a weak D call TRBD1 (6 bases). The CDR3 contains 13 residues. Trimming took 5 bases from V and 11 from J, leaving 16 bases between them. In DNA form, the CDR3 reads TGTGCCAGCAGTCCTGAATGGACAGCAGCCCAGCATTTT. It yields the protein CASSPEWTAAQHF.

This chain connects TRBV28 to TRBJ2-7, with 8 bases matching TRBD2. This CDR3 contains 15 residues. V shed 2 bases, J shed 7 bases, and the junction held 10 bases outside the gene matches. Germline-derived CDR1 and CDR2 are MDHEN and SYDVKM. The CDR3 DNA follows: TGTGCCAGCAGTTTAAGGTGGAGGCGGGGGGAAGAGCAGTACTTC. It codes for CASSLRWRRGEEQYF.

This clonotype has a count of ten or more. V usage is TRBV5-1 and J usage is TRBJ1-1; no firm D call. The ends were cut back, 0 bases at V and 2 bases at J, with 11 bases in the middle. The germline V gene has CDR1 SGHRS and CDR2 YFSETQ. This CDR3 has 15 amino acids. CDR3 sequence (DNA): TGCGCCAGCAGCTTGGGGGAGGGTAGAAACACTGAAGCTTTCTTT. Translating gives CASSLGEGRNTEAFF.

In this sample, this clonotype turned up many times. The J gene is TRBJ2-7, the V gene TRBV29-1; D may be TRBD1 or TRBD2 (6 bases each). The germline V and J ends were trimmed by 4 bases and 6 bases, with 19 bases remaining between them. CDR1 is SQVTM, CDR2 ANQGSEA, per germline. This CDR3 has 14 residues. CDR3 DNA sequence: TGCAGCGTTGCCGGGGGCCCATACGATACCGAGCAGTACTTC. Residues: CSVAGGPYDTEQYF.

The chain carries TRBV6-1 and TRBJ2-3, with D maybe TRBD1 (6 bases). The length of the CDR3 is 13 residues. V lost 6 bases and J lost 3, with 10 bases in between. Germline-derived CDR1 and CDR2 are MNHNS and SASEGT. The CDR3 protein is CASSKQGTDTQYF. DNA of the CDR3: TGTGCCAGCAGCAAACAGGGAACAGATACGCAGTATTTT.

This clonotype was observed at least ten times. The CDR3 DNA is TGTGCCAGCAGCTCCATAGACAGGGGGCAAACCTACGAGCAGTACTTC. This sequence encodes CASSSIDRGQTYEQYF. This chain connects TRBV2 to TRBJ2-7; TRBD1 aligns across 10 bases. CDR1 is SNHLY, CDR2 FYNNEI, per germline. Losses at the gene ends were 6 bases for V and 2 bases for J; bases not matched to a gene: 10. This CDR3 is 16 amino acids long.

V usage is TRBV5-1 and J usage is TRBJ2-5; no definite D call. The CDR3 is 15 residues long. With 1 base removed from V and 5 bases from J, the gap between germline ends came to 15 bases. Germline-derived CDR1 and CDR2 are SGHRS and YFSETQ. The CDR3 bases are TGCGCCAGCAGCTTGACTCAGGCTTCAACCGAGACCCAGTACTTC. It is translated as CASSLTQASTETQYF.

The gene calls are TRBV4-1 and TRBJ2-5; D gene unclear. This CDR3 has 13 residues. Germline CDR1 MGHRA, CDR2 YSYEKL. Trimming pared 1 base from V and 5 bases from J, leaving 8 bases between. The CDR3 region has the DNA TGCGCCAGCAGCCAAGTGAGTTGGGAGACCCAGTACTTC. Translating it yields CASSQVSWETQYF.

The CDR3 region is CSALNTRQGNIQYF. Here the CDR3 DNA reads TGCAGTGCTCTTAACACGAGACAGGGTAACATTCAGTACTTC. The rearrangement joins TRBV20-1 to TRBJ2-4, with 7 nucleotides matching TRBD1. The V gene's germline CDR1 is DFQATT and CDR2 SNEGSKA (reference sequence). V gave up 5 bases and J gave up 7 bases; unmatched junction bases: 11. The CDR3 is made up of 14 amino acids.

The chain links TRBV5-1 to TRBJ2-7; no firm D call. Trimming took off 4 bases at V and 3 bases at J, with 14 bases between the two ends. The CDR3 runs to 14 residues. CDR1 is SGHRS, CDR2 YFSETQ, per germline. DNA of the CDR3: TGCGCCAGCAGCCCCATAGGGCCTAGCTACGAGCAGTACTTC. The encoded protein is CASSPIGPSYEQYF.

The V and J genes are TRBV29-1 and TRBJ1-5, with D possibly TRBD1 on 5 matching bases. V was clipped by 4 bases and J by 6 bases, with 13 bases between them. The germline CDR1 and CDR2 sequences are SQVTM and ANQGSEA. The CDR3 sequence is 13 residues long. CDR3 bases: TGCAGCGTTGGGGGGTTAGCGGGTCAGCCCCAGCATTTT. It yields the protein CSVGGLAGQPQHF.

This clonotype has ten or more counts. This chain links TRBV12-3 or TRBV12-4 with TRBJ2-2; 12 bases are shared with TRBD2. There are 15 residues in the CDR3. Trimming cost V 5 bases and J 4 bases; bases outside gene matches: 2. DNA of the CDR3: TGTGCCAGCAGTGGACTAGCGGGGAGCACCGGGGAGCTGTTTTTT. This translates into CASSGLAGSTGELFF.

This clonotype was seen only a few times. The chain employs TRBV6-2 or TRBV6-3 and TRBJ2-5, with TRBD2 matching 10 bases. Germline V gene sequence: CDR1 MNHEY, CDR2 SVGEGT. The ends lost 4 bases at V and 5 bases at J; junction bases unmatched: 10. The CDR3 is 16 residues long. The CDR3 region has the DNA TGTGCCAGCAGTTGGAGGACTAGCGGAGCCGGCGAGACCCAGTACTTC. It encodes CASSWRTSGAGETQYF.

CDR3 DNA: TGTGCCAGCAGCACTCATAGAAACACTGAAGCTTTCTTT. This codes for CASSTHRNTEAFF. V and J are TRBV6-2 or TRBV6-3 and TRBJ1-1; D remains unclear. There are 13 residues in the CDR3. Trimming stripped 6 bases from V and 2 bases from J, with 10 bases between. Germline values: CDR1 MNHEY, CDR2 SVGEGT.

This clonotype showed up many times. CDR3 in DNA: TGCAGTGCTAGTGAGCCGCCGGGACTCGGATTTCCGCAGTACTTC. Its translation: CSASEPPGLGFPQYF. The chain carries TRBV20-1 and TRBJ2-7; tentative D call: TRBD2 (6 bases). The V end lost 3 bases, the J end lost 9 bases, and 24 bases lay between the germline ends. The CDR3 length is 15 residues. Germline loops: CDR1 DFQATT, CDR2 SNEGSKA (reference sequence).

This clonotype has a count of ten or more. The chain has TRBV15 and TRBJ2-7, with D unresolved. V gave up 4 bases and J gave up 6 bases, with 13 bases separating them. CDR1 is LNHNV, CDR2 YYDKDF, per germline (reference sequence). CDR3 length equals 13 residues. The CDR3 region is CATSNKDAFEQYF. CDR3 coding DNA: TGTGCCACCAGCAATAAAGACGCCTTCGAGCAGTACTTC.